These 27 T cell receptor beta chains were sequenced from one sample in a study of OX40 agonist ivuxolimab in advanced cancers. TCRdb's copy holds only in-frame clones and misses some; the assay was immunoSEQ multiplex PCR. The sample carries about 60,000 clones, around 89% recorded once. The material was CD4+ or CD8+ T cells sorted from blood, obtained in a trial of the OX40 agonist ivuxolimab. The receptors were gathered from an adult with an advanced solid tumor such as melanoma, head and neck, liver or kidney cancer.

V usage is TRBV18 and J usage is TRBJ1-5; D possibly corresponds to TRBD1 (6 bases). V lost 5 bases to trimming and J lost 6 bases, with 11 bases between them. The CDR3 loop spans 13 amino acids. In germline, CDR1 is KGHSH, CDR2 LQKENI. The CDR3 bases are TGTGCCAGCTCAATTGACAGGAGTCAGCCCCAGCATTTT. As protein: CASSIDRSQPQHF.

The chain couples TRBV7-6 to TRBJ1-5; D is undetermined. From germline, CDR1 is SGHVS and CDR2 FNYEAQ. The CDR3 length is 13 residues. The V end was cut by 3 bases, the J end by 7 bases, with 10 bases between. The CDR3 spells CASSFNSVQPQHF. Here the CDR3 DNA reads TGTGCCAGCAGCTTCAACAGCGTCCAGCCCCAGCATTTT.

The gene calls are TRBV7-6 and TRBJ2-7, with D perhaps given as TRBD1 or TRBD2 (5 bases each). CDR3 size: 16 residues. V lost 5 bases to trimming and J lost 0 bases, with 17 bases between them. Germline values: CDR1 SGHVS, CDR2 FNYEAQ. Here the CDR3 reads CASSQPGQSASYEQYF. CDR3 DNA sequence: TGTGCCAGCAGCCAACCGGGGCAATCAGCCTCCTACGAGCAGTACTTC.

The V gene is TRBV2, the J gene TRBJ2-2; 7 positions match TRBD2. CDR1 SNHLY and CDR2 FYNNEI come from the germline V gene. V was clipped by 6 bases and J by 0 bases; unmatched bases: 7. The CDR3 covers 16 residues. The CDR3 protein is CASSGSSGPNTGELFF. The DNA for the CDR3 is TGTGCCAGCAGCGGTTCTAGCGGACCGAACACCGGGGAGCTGTTTTTT.

This clone was found once. J is TRBJ2-3 and V is TRBV10-1; D possibly corresponds to TRBD2 (6 bases). Germline CDR1 is WNHNN and CDR2 is SYGVQD (reference sequence). The germline V and J ends were trimmed by 0 bases and 4 bases, with 14 bases remaining between them. The CDR3 contains 16 residues. CDR3 amino acids: CASSESAGLGADTQYF. The CDR3, as DNA: TGCGCCAGCAGTGAGTCGGCGGGGTTGGGGGCAGATACGCAGTATTTT.

Comment on this clone: A junction end diverges from the germline sequence, so it may reflect a read error. This chain links TRBV10-2 with TRBJ2-3, with D unresolved. Germline CDR1 reads WSHSY; CDR2 reads SAAADI. The CDR3 totals 14 residues. The CDR3 DNA is TGCGCCAGCAGTGATACTCACCTCACAAATACGCAGTATTTT. This gives the protein CASSDTHLTNTQYF.

The V gene is TRBV30, the J gene TRBJ1-2; D gene unclear. The CDR3 is made up of 11 amino acids. The V end lost 4 bases, the J end lost 7 bases, and 10 bases lay between the germline ends. The V gene's germline CDR1 is GTSNPN and CDR2 SVGIG (reference sequence). The CDR3 region has the DNA TGTGCCTGGACCAGGTCCGGTGGCTACACCTTC. Protein product: CAWTRSGGYTF.

The chain employs TRBV4-2 and TRBJ2-7; 10 bases line up with TRBD2. CDR1 is LGHNA and CDR2 is YNFKEQ in the germline V gene. This CDR3 spans 15 amino acids. V gave up 5 bases and J gave up 5 bases; unmatched junction bases: 9. CDR3 DNA: TGTGCCAGCAGCTCTCGAGCGGGAGGGCAAGACGAGCAGTACTTC. Residues: CASSSRAGGQDEQYF.

This sequence joins TRBV28 and TRBJ1-2; D may be TRBD1 (6 bases). Germline V gene data show CDR1 as MDHEN and CDR2 as SYDVKM. The germline V and J ends were trimmed by 9 bases and 5 bases, with 19 bases remaining between them. The CDR3 consists of 14 residues. The CDR3 DNA sequence: TGTGCCAGTACTTTAGGGGGGTCAGGTTATGGCTACACCTTC. As protein: CASTLGGSGYGYTF.

The chain joins TRBV5-4 to TRBJ2-5; no reliable D call. Between the trimmed V and J ends, which lost 1 base and 3 bases, there was a span of 7 bases. Germline V lookup: CDR1 SGHNT, CDR2 YYREEE (reference sequence). The CDR3 spans 13 residues. CDR3 amino acids: CASSLRQEETQYF. The CDR3 DNA is TGTGCCAGCAGCTTGAGACAAGAAGAGACCCAGTACTTC.

This clone was seen only once. One end of the junction varies from germline; a read error may be responsible. The rearrangement uses TRBV27 and TRBJ1-2, with 8 bases aligning to TRBD1. The CDR3 has 16 residues. Germline CDR1 is MNHEY and CDR2 is SMNVEV (reference sequence). The CDR3 DNA reads as TGTGCCAGCAGTCACGGACAGGGCTCCCTCATCTATAGCTACACCTTC. This gives the protein CASSHGQGSLIYSYTF.

The J gene is TRBJ1-1, the V gene TRBV19; weak D call: TRBD1 (6 bases). There are 14 residues in the CDR3. Trimming left V 7 bases short and J 0 bases short, with 12 bases between. CDR1 LNHDA and CDR2 SQIVND come from the germline V gene (reference sequence). The DNA of the CDR3 is TGTGCCAGTATAAAGGGACATCTGAACACTGAAGCTTTCTTT. Translation: CASIKGHLNTEAFF.

V and J are TRBV2 and TRBJ1-2; no definite D call. The CDR3 length is 13 residues. The V gene's germline CDR1 is SNHLY and CDR2 FYNNEI. Trimming pared 0 bases from V and 4 bases from J, leaving 6 bases between. The CDR3, as DNA: TGTGCCAGCAGTGAAGCAGGGCTCTATGGCTACACCTTC. Its protein product is CASSEAGLYGYTF.

This clone was counted only a few times. The chain links TRBV25-1 to TRBJ1-2; no clear D gene. The CDR3 spans 12 residues. Trimming took off 3 bases at V and 5 bases at J, with 7 bases between the two ends. Germline V gene lookup returns CDR1 MGHDK and CDR2 SYGVNS. CDR3 in DNA: TGTGCCAGCAGTGATGTCGGGTATGGCTACACCTTC. It specifies CASSDVGYGYTF.

The gene calls are TRBV25-1 and TRBJ2-1; 8 bases are shared with TRBD1. Germline assignment: CDR1 MGHDK and CDR2 SYGVNS. The trim removed 6 bases at V and 5 bases at J, leaving 9 bases unmatched. The CDR3 runs 15 residues. Here the CDR3 DNA reads TGTGCCAGCAGCCCGACAGGGGTTGCCAACAATGAGCAGTTCTTC. Its protein is CASSPTGVANNEQFF.

The chain has TRBV5-8 and TRBJ1-3; D is undetermined. The CDR3 spans 14 residues. Germline loops: CDR1 SGHTS, CDR2 YDEGEE. The V gene lost 4 bases and the J gene lost 2 bases, with 10 bases spanning the gap. The CDR3 reads CASSLAVAGNTIYF. For the CDR3, the DNA is TGTGCCAGCAGCCTTGCAGTAGCTGGAAACACCATATATTTT. The full variable domain, its missing parts supplied by reference TRBV5-8 and TRBJ1-3, is EAGVTQSPTHLIKTRGQQATLRCSPISGHTSVYWYQQALGLGLQFLLWYDEGEERNRGNFPPRFSGRQFPNYSSELNVNALELEDSALYLCASSLAVAGNTIYFGEGSWLTVV.

This chain connects TRBV21-1 to TRBJ2-7; the table calls TRBD1, which could not be checked here. TRBV21-1 is a pseudogene segment. This CDR3 is 15 amino acids long. DNA for the CDR3: TGTGCCAGCAGCAAAACAGGGGGTTACCCTTCCGAGCAGTACTTC. It codes for CASSKTGGYPSEQYF.

This sequence joins TRBV5-1 and TRBJ1-1; D is undetermined. The CDR3 sequence is 14 residues long. Trimming took 3 bases from V and 0 from J, leaving 9 bases between them. Germline-derived CDR1 and CDR2 are SGHRS and YFSETQ. The CDR3 nucleotides are TGCGCCAGCAGCTGGCAGGTCATGAACACTGAAGCTTTCTTT. Protein sequence: CASSWQVMNTEAFF.

This sequence joins TRBV5-6 and TRBJ1-5; D is undetermined. Germline assignment: CDR1 SGHDT and CDR2 YYEEEE. The CDR3 extends over 13 amino acids. Trimming removed 0 bases from V and 1 base from J, with 2 bases in between. CDR3 protein: CASSLGSNQPQHF. The DNA of the CDR3 is TGTGCCAGCAGCTTGGGAAGCAATCAGCCCCAGCATTTT.

The gene calls are TRBV19 and TRBJ1-6, with D maybe TRBD1 (6 bases). Trimming stripped 4 bases from V and 7 bases from J, with 14 bases between. Germline values: CDR1 LNHDA, CDR2 SQIVND (reference sequence). CDR3 length equals 15 residues. The CDR3 DNA reads TGTGCCAGTAGTAGTGGGGGGCTCTACAATTCACCCCTCCACTTT. Its protein product is CASSSGGLYNSPLHF.

The V and J genes are TRBV10-3 and TRBJ1-2, with D possibly being TRBD1 (6 bases). The CDR3 covers 13 residues. Germline V CDR1 and CDR2: ENHRY, SYGVKD. The V end was cut by 5 bases, the J end by 4 bases, with 11 bases between. The CDR3 loop is CAISQQGIYGYTF. The CDR3 DNA sequence: TGTGCCATCAGTCAACAGGGTATCTATGGCTACACCTTC.

The chain recombines TRBV10-3 with TRBJ1-1; D not certain. Germline V gives CDR1 ENHRY, CDR2 SYGVKD. The CDR3 covers 13 residues. Trimming left V 8 bases short and J 2 bases short, with 12 bases between. The CDR3 DNA follows: TGTGCCATCGTGACGGACTTCAACACTGAAGCTTTCTTT. Translation gives CAIVTDFNTEAFF.

The V call is TRBV14, the J call TRBJ2-1; D is unresolved. CDR1 is SGHDN and CDR2 is FVKESK in the germline V gene. The CDR3 runs to 17 residues. The V end lost 0 bases, the J end lost 6 bases, and 18 bases lay between the germline ends. CDR3 coding DNA: TGTGCCAGCAGCCAAGAGGACCGCATTTGGGCAGGCAATGAGCAGTTCTTC. Protein: CASSQEDRIWAGNEQFF.

This rearrangement joins TRBV14 to TRBJ2-5; D not certain. Trimming took off 1 base at V and 2 bases at J, with 11 bases between the two ends. Germline CDR1 SGHDN, CDR2 FVKESK. The CDR3 contains 15 residues. The CDR3 reads CASSQVGILQETQYF. In DNA, the CDR3 is TGTGCCAGCAGCCAAGTGGGGATCCTACAAGAGACCCAGTACTTC.

The V gene is TRBV2, the J gene TRBJ1-6; 9 nucleotides align to TRBD1. Germline-derived CDR1 and CDR2 are SNHLY and FYNNEI. The CDR3 sequence is 13 residues long. V lost 4 bases and J lost 10; bases outside the gene matches: 2. The CDR3 DNA is TGTGCCAGCAGTGCGGACAGGGGATCACCCCTCCACTTT. It yields the protein CASSADRGSPLHF.

The J gene is TRBJ2-2, the V gene TRBV9; either TRBD1 or TRBD2 may fit D (5 bases each). Trimming pared 3 bases from V and 3 bases from J, leaving 15 bases between. Per the germline V gene, CDR1 is SGDLS and CDR2 is YYNGEE. The CDR3 covers 16 residues. As DNA, the CDR3 is TGTGCCAGCAGCGAGGGACCGCAGCTTGACACCGGGGAGCTGTTTTTT. Its protein is CASSEGPQLDTGELFF.

The chain uses TRBV7-3 and TRBJ1-1, with unresolved D. Germline V gives CDR1 SGHTA, CDR2 FQGTGA. The V gene lost 5 bases and the J gene lost 6 bases, with 13 bases spanning the gap. The CDR3 contains 13 residues. The CDR3 protein is CASSALGAAEAFF. CDR3 bases: TGTGCCAGCAGCGCCCTCGGAGCGGCTGAAGCTTTCTTT. Complete variable domain (other parts from reference TRBV7-3 and TRBJ1-1): GAGVSQTPSNKVTEKGKYVELRCDPISGHTALYWYRQSLGQGPEFLIYFQGTGAADDSGLPNDRFFAVRPEGSVSTLKIQRTERGDSAVYLCASSALGAAEAFFGQGTRLTVV.